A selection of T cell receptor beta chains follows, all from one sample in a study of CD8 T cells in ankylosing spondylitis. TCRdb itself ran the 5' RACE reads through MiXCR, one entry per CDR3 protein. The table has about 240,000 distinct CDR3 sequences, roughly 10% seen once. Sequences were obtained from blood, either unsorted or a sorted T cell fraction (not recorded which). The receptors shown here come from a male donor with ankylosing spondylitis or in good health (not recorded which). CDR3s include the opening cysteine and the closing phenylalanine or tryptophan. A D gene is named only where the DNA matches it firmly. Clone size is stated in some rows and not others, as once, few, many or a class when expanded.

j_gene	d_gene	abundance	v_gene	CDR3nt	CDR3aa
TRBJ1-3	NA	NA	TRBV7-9	TGTGTCTGCGGAGTCTCTGGAAACACCATATATTTT	CVCGVSGNTIYF
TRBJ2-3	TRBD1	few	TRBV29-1	TGCAGCGGGAAGGGGGCGGATACGCAGTATTTT	CSGKGADTQYF
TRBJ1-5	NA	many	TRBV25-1	TGTGCCAGCAGTGAATCTACAGCAAATGGCAATCAGCCCCAGCATTTT	CASSESTANGNQPQHF
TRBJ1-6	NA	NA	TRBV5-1	TGCGCCAGCAGTCTCGATAGCTCCTATAATTCACCCCTCCACTTT	CASSLDSSYNSPLHF
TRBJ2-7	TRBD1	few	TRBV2	TGTGCCAGCAGTGAGAGGGACAGACAAAGGGTGCAGTACTTC	CASSERDRQRVQYF
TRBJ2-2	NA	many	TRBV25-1	TGTGCCAGCAGTGAATTAGGGTGGGGCGCCGGGGAGCTGTTTTTT	CASSELGWGAGELFF
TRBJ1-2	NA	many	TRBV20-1	TGCAGTGCCCCAAATACGTTCTATGGCTACACCTTC	CSAPNTFYGYTF
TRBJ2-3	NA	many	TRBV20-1	TGCAGTGCTTCGGGACTTTTAACTAGCACAGATACGCAGTATTTT	CSASGLLTSTDTQYF
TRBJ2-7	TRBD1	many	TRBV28	TGTGCCAGCAGTCGCGACGACAGGGTATTTGGCTCCTACGAGCAGTACTTC	CASSRDDRVFGSYEQYF
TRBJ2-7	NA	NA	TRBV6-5	TGTGCCAGCAGCTCCTCTATTCGCGAGCAGTACTTC	CASSSSIREQYF
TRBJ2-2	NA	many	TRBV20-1	TGCAGTGCTAGGGAAACCTCACTAGCTTCCGGGGAGCTGTTTTTT	CSARETSLASGELFF
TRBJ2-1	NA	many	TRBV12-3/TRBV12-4	TGTGCCAGCAGCAGGGAAATAAAGAATGAGCAGTTCTTC	CASSREIKNEQFF
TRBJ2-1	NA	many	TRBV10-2	TGCGCCACCCGACTCAACAACTACAATGAGCAGTTCTTC	CATRLNNYNEQFF
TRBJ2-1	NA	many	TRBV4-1	TGCGCCAGCAGCCAAGTGATGAGCAATGAGCAGTTCTTC	CASSQVMSNEQFF
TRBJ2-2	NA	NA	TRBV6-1	TGTGCCAGCAGGCCCGGCCCCCTCGCCGGGGAGCTGTTTTTT	CASRPGPLAGELFF
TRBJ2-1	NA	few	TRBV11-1	TGTGCCAGCAGCTTACAGGGATACAATGAGCAGTTCTTC	CASSLQGYNEQFF
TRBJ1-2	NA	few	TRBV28	TGTGCCACGCAGTCCAGGGGCCCCTATGGCTACACCTTC	CATQSRGPYGYTF
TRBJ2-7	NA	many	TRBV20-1	TGCAGTGCGGGGATGGGGGATCAGATCGAGCAGTACTTC	CSAGMGDQIEQYF
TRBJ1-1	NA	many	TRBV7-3	TGTGCCAGCAGCCCCCACAGGGACACTGAAGCTTTCTTT	CASSPHRDTEAFF
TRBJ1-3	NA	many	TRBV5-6	TGTGCCAGCAGCTTGGTACAAACCGCTGGAAACACCATATATTTT	CASSLVQTAGNTIYF
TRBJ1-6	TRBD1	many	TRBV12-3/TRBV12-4	TGTGCCAGCAGTTTTTCGGGACAGGGGAATTCACCCCTCCACTTT	CASSFSGQGNSPLHF
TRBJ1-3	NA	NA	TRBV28	TGTGCCAGCAGCCCCCCTGGGGGACAAAGAAACACCATATATTTT	CASSPPGGQRNTIYF
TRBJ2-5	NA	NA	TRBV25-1	TGTGCCAGCAGTGGGGGAGAGCAGTATCCGTATTGGGAGACCCAGTACTTC	CASSGGEQYPYWETQYF
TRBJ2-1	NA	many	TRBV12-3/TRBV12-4	TGTGCCAGCAGTTTAGGACGGGACTCCTACAATGAGCAGTTCTTC	CASSLGRDSYNEQFF
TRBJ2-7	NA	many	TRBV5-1	TGCGCCAGCAGCAAGGGAGTTAGCGGCTACGAGCAGTACTTC	CASSKGVSGYEQYF
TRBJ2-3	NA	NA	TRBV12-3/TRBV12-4	TGTGCCAGCAGTTTCGACTTACTCACAGATACGCAGTATTTT	CASSFDLLTDTQYF
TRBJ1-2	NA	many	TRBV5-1	TGCGCCAGCAGCTTGGGCAGGGCCAACAACTATGGCTACACCTTC	CASSLGRANNYGYTF
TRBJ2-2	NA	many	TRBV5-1	TGCGCCAGCAGCTCTTCGGGACGCCGTAACACCGGGGAGCTGTTTTTT	CASSSSGRRNTGELFF
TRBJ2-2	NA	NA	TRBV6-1	TGTGCCAGCAGCCCCTTCCGGAACACCGGGGAGCTGTTTTTT	CASSPFRNTGELFF
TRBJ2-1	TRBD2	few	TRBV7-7	TGTGCCAGCAGCCCCACCCTAGCGGGAGTGGGGCATGAGCAGTTCTTC	CASSPTLAGVGHEQFF
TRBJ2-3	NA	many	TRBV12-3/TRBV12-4	TGTGCCAGCACATGGGGGTCAGATACGCAGTATTTT	CASTWGSDTQYF
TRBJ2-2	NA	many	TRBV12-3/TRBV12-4	TGTGCCAGCAGTCCAATCAACACCGGGGAGCTGTTTTTT	CASSPINTGELFF
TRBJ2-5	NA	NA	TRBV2	TGTGCCAGCACCGGGGTAGCTCAAGAGACCCAGTACTTC	CASTGVAQETQYF